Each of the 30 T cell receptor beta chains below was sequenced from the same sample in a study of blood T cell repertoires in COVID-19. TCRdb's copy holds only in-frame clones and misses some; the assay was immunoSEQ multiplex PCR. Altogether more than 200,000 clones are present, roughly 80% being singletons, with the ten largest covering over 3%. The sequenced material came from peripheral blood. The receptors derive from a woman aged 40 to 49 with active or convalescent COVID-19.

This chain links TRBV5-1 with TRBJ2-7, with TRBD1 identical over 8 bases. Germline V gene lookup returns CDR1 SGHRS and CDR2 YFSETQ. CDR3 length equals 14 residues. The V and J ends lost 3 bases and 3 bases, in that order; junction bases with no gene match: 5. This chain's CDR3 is CASSSTTGDYEQYF. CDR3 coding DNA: TGCGCCAGCAGCTCGACGACAGGGGACTACGAGCAGTACTTC.

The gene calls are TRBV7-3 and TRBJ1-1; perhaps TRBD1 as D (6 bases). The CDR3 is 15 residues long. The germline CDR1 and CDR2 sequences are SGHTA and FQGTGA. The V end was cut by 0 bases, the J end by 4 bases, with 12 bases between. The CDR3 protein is CASSLTGAGATEAFF. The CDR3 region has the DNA TGTGCCAGCAGCTTAACGGGGGCAGGGGCCACTGAAGCTTTCTTT.

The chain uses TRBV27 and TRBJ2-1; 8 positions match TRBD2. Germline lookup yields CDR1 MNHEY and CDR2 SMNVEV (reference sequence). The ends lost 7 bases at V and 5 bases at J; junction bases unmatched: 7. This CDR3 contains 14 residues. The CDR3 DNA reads TGTGCCAGCACTTTTAGCGGGGAGCACAATGAGCAGTTCTTC. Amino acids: CASTFSGEHNEQFF.

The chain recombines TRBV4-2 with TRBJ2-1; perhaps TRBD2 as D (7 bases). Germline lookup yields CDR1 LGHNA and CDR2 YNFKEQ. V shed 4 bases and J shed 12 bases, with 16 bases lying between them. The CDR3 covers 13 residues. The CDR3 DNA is TGTGCCAGCAGCCCCGGGGGCGGGGGCGGGCAGTTCTTC. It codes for CASSPGGGGGQFF.

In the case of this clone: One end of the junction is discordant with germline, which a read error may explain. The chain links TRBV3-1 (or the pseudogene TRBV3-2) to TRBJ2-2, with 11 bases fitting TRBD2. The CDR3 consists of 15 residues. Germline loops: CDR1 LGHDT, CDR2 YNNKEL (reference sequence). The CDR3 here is CASTQTSGGTGELFF. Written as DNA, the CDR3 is TGTGCCAGCACCCAAACTAGCGGGGGTACCGGGGAGCTGTTTTTT.

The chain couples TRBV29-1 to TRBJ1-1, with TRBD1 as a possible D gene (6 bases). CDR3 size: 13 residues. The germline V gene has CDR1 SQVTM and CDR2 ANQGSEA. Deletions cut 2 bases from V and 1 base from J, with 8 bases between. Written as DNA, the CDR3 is TGCAGCGTTGAAAGGACAGCGAACACTGAAGCTTTCTTT. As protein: CSVERTANTEAFF.

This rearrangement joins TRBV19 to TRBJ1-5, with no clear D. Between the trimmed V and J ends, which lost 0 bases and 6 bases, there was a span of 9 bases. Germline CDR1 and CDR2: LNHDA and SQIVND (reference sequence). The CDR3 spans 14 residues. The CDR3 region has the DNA TGTGCCAGTAGTATAGATAGAGCCCCTCAGCCCCAGCATTTT. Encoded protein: CASSIDRAPQPQHF.

Here the CDR3 DNA reads TGCGCCAGCAGCATCAATAAGGGGAACGAGCAGTACTTC. It codes for CASSINKGNEQYF. This chain uses TRBV10-1 with TRBJ2-7; D may be TRBD1 (5 bases). V was pared by 6 bases and J by 5 bases, with 14 bases between. There are 13 residues in the CDR3. Germline V gene data show CDR1 as WNHNN and CDR2 as SYGVQD (reference sequence).

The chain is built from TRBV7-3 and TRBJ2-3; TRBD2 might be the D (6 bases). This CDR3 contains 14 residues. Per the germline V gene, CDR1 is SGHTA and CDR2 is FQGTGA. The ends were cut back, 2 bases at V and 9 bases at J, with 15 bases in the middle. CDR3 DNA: TGTGCCAGCAGCTTAGATGCTGGGGGAGGCACGCAGTATTTT. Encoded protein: CASSLDAGGGTQYF.

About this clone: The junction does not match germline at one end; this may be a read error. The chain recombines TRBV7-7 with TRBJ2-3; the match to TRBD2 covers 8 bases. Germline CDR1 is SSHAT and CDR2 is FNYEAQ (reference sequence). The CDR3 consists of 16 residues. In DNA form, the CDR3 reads TGTGCTAGCAGCCCCGGAGGGCGGGGGGGCACAGATACGCAGTATTTT. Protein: CASSPGGRGGTDTQYF.

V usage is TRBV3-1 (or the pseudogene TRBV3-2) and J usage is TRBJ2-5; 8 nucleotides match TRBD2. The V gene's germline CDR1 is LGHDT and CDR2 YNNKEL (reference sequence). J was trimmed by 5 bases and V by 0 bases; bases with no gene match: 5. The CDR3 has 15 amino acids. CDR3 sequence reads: CASSQETGGHETQYF. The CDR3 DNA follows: TGTGCCAGCAGCCAAGAGACGGGGGGGCATGAGACCCAGTACTTC.

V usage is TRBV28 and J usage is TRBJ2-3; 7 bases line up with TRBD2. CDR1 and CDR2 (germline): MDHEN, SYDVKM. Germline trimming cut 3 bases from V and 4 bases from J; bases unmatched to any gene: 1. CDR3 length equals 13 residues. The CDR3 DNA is TGTGCCAGCAGTTTTGCGGGGGCAGATACGCAGTATTTT. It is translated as CASSFAGADTQYF.

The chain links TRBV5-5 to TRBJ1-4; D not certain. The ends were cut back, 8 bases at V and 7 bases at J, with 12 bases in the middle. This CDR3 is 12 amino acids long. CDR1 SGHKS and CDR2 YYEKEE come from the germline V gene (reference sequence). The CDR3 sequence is CASSGSGEKLFF. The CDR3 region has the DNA TGTGCCAGTAGCGGGAGCGGTGAAAAACTGTTTTTT.

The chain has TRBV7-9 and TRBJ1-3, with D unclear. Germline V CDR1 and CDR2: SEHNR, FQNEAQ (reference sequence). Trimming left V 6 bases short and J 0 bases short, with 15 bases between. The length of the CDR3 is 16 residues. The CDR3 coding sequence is TGTGCCAGCAGACCCGGAGCTACCTACTCTGGAAACACCATATATTTT. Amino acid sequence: CASRPGATYSGNTIYF.

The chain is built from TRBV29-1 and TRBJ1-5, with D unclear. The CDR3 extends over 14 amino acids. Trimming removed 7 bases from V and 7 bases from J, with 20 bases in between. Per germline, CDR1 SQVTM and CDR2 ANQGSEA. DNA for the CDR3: TGCAGCGCCGCTAGTAGGCGCTCGAGACAGCCCCAGCATTTT. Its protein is CSAASRRSRQPQHF.

The CDR3 nucleotides are TGTGCCAGCTCAGGGGGACTTTGGGAGACCCAGTACTTC. It translates to CASSGGLWETQYF. This sequence joins TRBV18 and TRBJ2-5; D is perhaps TRBD2 (6 bases). Trimming stripped 5 bases from V and 5 bases from J, with 12 bases between. The germline V gene encodes CDR1 KGHSH and CDR2 LQKENI. The CDR3 covers 13 residues.

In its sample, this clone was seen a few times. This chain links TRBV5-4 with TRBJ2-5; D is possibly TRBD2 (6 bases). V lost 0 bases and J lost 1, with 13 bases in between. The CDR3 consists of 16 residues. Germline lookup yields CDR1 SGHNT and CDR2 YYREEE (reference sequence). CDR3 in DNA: TGTGCCAGCAGCTTGGGGGTAGGGAGGACCCAAGAGACCCAGTACTTC. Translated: CASSLGVGRTQETQYF.

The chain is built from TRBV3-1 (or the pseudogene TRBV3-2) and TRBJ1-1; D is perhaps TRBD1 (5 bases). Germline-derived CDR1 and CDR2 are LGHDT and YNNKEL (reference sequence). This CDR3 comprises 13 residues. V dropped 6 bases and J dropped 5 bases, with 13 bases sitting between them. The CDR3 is CASSTRVGTEAFF. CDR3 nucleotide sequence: TGTGCCAGCAGTACCAGGGTCGGGACTGAAGCTTTCTTT.

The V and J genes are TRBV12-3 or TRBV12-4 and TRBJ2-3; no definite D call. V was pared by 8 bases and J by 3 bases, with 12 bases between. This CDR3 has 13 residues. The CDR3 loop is CASLFRPTDTQYF. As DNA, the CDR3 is TGTGCCAGCCTGTTTCGTCCGACAGATACGCAGTATTTT.

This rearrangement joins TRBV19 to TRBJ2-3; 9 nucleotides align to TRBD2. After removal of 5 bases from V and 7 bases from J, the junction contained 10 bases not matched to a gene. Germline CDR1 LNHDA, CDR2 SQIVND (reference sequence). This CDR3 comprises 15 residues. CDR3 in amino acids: CASSPPAGGVNTQYF. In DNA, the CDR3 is TGTGCCAGTAGTCCTCCAGCGGGGGGAGTGAATACGCAGTATTTT.

Written as DNA, the CDR3 is TGTGCCAGCAGCTTAGGTCTAGCGGGTTCCTACGAGCAGTACTTC. Translation gives CASSLGLAGSYEQYF. The chain joins TRBV11-2 to TRBJ2-7, with 8 bases aligning to TRBD2. There are 15 residues in the CDR3. Germline trimming cut 1 base from V and 1 base from J; bases unmatched to any gene: 3. Germline CDR1 and CDR2: SGHAT and FQNNGV.

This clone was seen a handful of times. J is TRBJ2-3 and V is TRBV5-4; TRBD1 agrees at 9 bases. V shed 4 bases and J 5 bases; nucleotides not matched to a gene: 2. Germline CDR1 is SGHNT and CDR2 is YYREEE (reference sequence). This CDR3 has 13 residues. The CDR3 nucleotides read TGTGCCAGCAGCCGGACAGGGGAAGATACGCAGTATTTT. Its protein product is CASSRTGEDTQYF.

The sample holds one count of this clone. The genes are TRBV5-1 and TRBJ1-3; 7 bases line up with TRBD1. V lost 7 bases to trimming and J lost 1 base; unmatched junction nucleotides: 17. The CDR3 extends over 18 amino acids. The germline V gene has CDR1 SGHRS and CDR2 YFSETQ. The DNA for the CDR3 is TGCGCCAGCCTCCCCAACGACAGGGTGGGAGCATCTGGAAACACCATATATTTT. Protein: CASLPNDRVGASGNTIYF.

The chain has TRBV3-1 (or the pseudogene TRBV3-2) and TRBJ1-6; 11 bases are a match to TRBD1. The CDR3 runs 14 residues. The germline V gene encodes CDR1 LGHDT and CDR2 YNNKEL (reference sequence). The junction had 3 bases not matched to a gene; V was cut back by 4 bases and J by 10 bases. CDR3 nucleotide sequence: TGTGCCAGCAGCCCGGGACAGGGGGGATCACCCCTCCACTTT. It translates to CASSPGQGGSPLHF.

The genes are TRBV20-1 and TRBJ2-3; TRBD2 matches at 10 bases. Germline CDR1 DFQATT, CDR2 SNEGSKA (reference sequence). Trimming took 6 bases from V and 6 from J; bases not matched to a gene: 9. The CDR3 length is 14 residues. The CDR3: CSASQTSGADTQYF. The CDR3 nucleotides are TGCAGTGCGAGTCAAACTAGCGGGGCGGATACGCAGTATTTT.

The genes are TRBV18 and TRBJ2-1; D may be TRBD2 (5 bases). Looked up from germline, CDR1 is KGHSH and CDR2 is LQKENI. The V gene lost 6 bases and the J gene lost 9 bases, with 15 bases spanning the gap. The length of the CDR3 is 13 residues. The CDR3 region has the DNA TGTGCCAGCTCGTCCTCCTCTCTAGCTGAGCAGTTCTTC. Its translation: CASSSSSLAEQFF.

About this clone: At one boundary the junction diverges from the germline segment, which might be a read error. The CDR3 loop reads CASSSRTGSVF. The CDR3, as DNA: TGTGCCAGCAGCTCCCGGACAGGGAGCGTCTTT. The rearrangement joins TRBV11-1 to TRBJ1-1; 8 bases agree with TRBD1. The CDR3 has 11 residues. The germline V gene has CDR1 SGHAT and CDR2 FQDESV (reference sequence).

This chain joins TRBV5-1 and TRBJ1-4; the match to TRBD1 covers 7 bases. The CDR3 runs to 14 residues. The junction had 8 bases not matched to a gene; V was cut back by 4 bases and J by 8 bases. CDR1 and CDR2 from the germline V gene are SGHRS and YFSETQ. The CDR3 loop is CASSVQGPREKLFF. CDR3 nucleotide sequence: TGCGCCAGCAGCGTACAGGGGCCCAGGGAAAAACTGTTTTTT.

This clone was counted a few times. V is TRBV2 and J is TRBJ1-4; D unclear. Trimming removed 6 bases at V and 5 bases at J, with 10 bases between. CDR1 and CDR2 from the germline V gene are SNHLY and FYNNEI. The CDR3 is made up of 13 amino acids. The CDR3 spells CASRLRENEKLFF. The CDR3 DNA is TGTGCCAGCAGATTAAGGGAGAATGAAAAACTGTTTTTT.

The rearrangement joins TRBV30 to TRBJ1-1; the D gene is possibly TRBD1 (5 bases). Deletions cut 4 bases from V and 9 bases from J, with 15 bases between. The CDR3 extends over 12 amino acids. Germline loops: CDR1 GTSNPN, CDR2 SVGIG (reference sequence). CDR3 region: CAWNGDSRQAFF. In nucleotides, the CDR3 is TGTGCCTGGAATGGGGACTCCCGTCAAGCTTTCTTT.